The T cell receptor beta chain described here comes from a study of T-cell reconstitution after alpha-beta-depleted transplantation in children. This clonotype showed up just once. The antigen is undetermined. This CDR3 spans 10 amino acids. Trimming shortened V by 5 bases and J by 5 bases, and 6 bases separated the two germline ends. The V gene's germline CDR1 is DFQATT and CDR2 SNEGSKA (reference sequence). Whole-study results and caveats: The authors attributed T-cell counts and diversity one year after transplant mostly to newly produced T cells. Alpha-beta T cells about two months after transplant reportedly derived from several hundred expanded graft clones. There were some patients whose high TCRbeta diversity at day 60 came from surviving recipient T cells and thymic progenitors.

For TCRbeta, the library was prepared with unique molecular identifiers. Each CDR3 protein gets one entry after TCRdb re-called the PCR reads with MiXCR. The sample records fewer than 700,000 distinct CDR3 sequences, roughly 13% being singletons. The sample consisted of PBMCs, mostly from graft donor cells, taken 360 days after TCRalphabeta/CD19-depleted stem cell transplant. The chain has TRBV20-1 and TRBJ1-2; D uncertain. This sequence originates from a male patient under 18 who had a stem cell transplant for acute myeloid leukemia, so the T cells may come from the graft donor. The DNA of the CDR3 is TGCAGTGCTTCAGCGTATGGCTACACCTTC. Translation gives CSASAYGYTF.